A single sample gave rise to the 30 T cell receptor beta chains below, sequenced in a study of cytomegalovirus exposure and HLA in healthy donors. Primers for the PCR totalled 60 Vbeta and 13 Jbeta. Assay: immunoSEQ multiplex PCR; the TCRdb copy retains only in-frame clones and omits some. The sample lists roughly 100,000 clones; less than 80% were seen once. The specimen was PBMCs. The receptor set was obtained from a woman aged 35 to 49 in good health and CMV-seronegative.

V gene TRBV10-3 combines with J gene TRBJ1-5; TRBD1 agrees at 11 bases. The CDR3 is 19 amino acids. The ends lost 1 base at V and 2 bases at J; junction bases unmatched: 10. The V gene's germline CDR1 is ENHRY and CDR2 SYGVKD. CDR3 protein: CAISELPGTGGKGNQPQHF. The CDR3 DNA is TGTGCCATCAGTGAGTTGCCCGGGACAGGGGGTAAGGGCAATCAGCCCCAGCATTTT.

V is TRBV4-3 and J is TRBJ2-1; D gene uncertain. With 1 base removed from V and 4 bases from J, the gap between germline ends came to 5 bases. Germline assignment: CDR1 LGHNA and CDR2 YSLEER. The CDR3 length is 13 residues. CDR3 DNA: TGCGCCAGCAGCCAAGCCCGTTACAATGAGCAGTTCTTC. It yields the protein CASSQARYNEQFF.

This sequence joins TRBV25-1 and TRBJ2-7, with D maybe TRBD2 (5 bases). With 7 bases removed from V and 0 bases from J, the gap between germline ends came to 13 bases. CDR1 is MGHDK, CDR2 SYGVNS, per germline. This CDR3 has 14 residues. The CDR3 DNA reads as TGTGCCAGCAAGAGGGATTCAGGCTCCTACGAGCAGTACTTC. Protein sequence: CASKRDSGSYEQYF.

The chain recombines TRBV6-5 with TRBJ2-2; 9 nucleotides agree with TRBD1. The CDR3 loop spans 15 amino acids. Germline-derived CDR1 and CDR2 are MNHEY and SVGAGI. After removal of 6 bases from V and 1 base from J, the junction contained 3 bases not matched to a gene. The CDR3 DNA is TGTGCCAGCAGGTACAGGGGGCTGAACACCGGGGAGCTGTTTTTT. Translated: CASRYRGLNTGELFF.

V usage is TRBV6-1 and J usage is TRBJ2-3, with 11 nucleotides matching TRBD2. V lost 8 bases, J lost 4 bases, and 5 bases stayed unmatched. CDR1 is MNHNS and CDR2 is SASEGT in the germline V gene. CDR3 length equals 14 residues. The CDR3 coding sequence is TGTGCCAGCTTTACTAGCGGGAGACCAGATACGCAGTATTTT. It encodes CASFTSGRPDTQYF.

The chain joins TRBV18 to TRBJ2-7; 9 positions agree with TRBD1. The CDR3 consists of 15 residues. Germline trimming cut 2 bases from V and 1 base from J; bases unmatched to any gene: 3. Germline V gene data show CDR1 as KGHSH and CDR2 as LQKENI. CDR3 protein: CASSPAGQGSYEQYF. The CDR3 DNA reads TGTGCCAGCTCACCAGCCGGACAGGGGTCCTACGAGCAGTACTTC.

The chain is built from TRBV11-2 and TRBJ2-5; the match to TRBD2 covers 9 bases. Germline CDR1 reads SGHAT; CDR2 reads FQNNGV. J lost 5 bases, V lost 0 bases, and 7 bases had no gene match. There are 16 residues in the CDR3. The CDR3 coding sequence is TGTGCCAGCAGCTTAGAGGACCCTAGCGGGGTGGAGACCCAGTACTTC. Translating it yields CASSLEDPSGVETQYF.

Concerning this clone: Other nucleotide sequences in the sample specify the same CDR3. As DNA, the CDR3 is TGTGCCAGTAGTCCCGGGACAGTGAACACTGAAGCTTTCTTT. Its translation: CASSPGTVNTEAFF. The chain joins TRBV19 to TRBJ1-1, with TRBD1 matching 7 bases. Germline assignment: CDR1 LNHDA and CDR2 SQIVND (reference sequence). V lost 5 bases and J lost 0; bases outside the gene matches: 3. The length of the CDR3 is 14 residues.

Comment on this clone: This specimen includes other DNA sequences encoding the same CDR3. The chain recombines TRBV29-1 with TRBJ2-3, with D tentatively TRBD2 (6 bases). The V end lost 1 base, the J end lost 2 bases, and 10 bases lay between the germline ends. CDR1 is SQVTM and CDR2 is ANQGSEA in the germline V gene. This CDR3 spans 14 amino acids. CDR3 in amino acids: CSVEAGGATDTQYF. The CDR3 DNA reads as TGCAGCGTTGAAGCCGGAGGGGCCACAGATACGCAGTATTTT.

This clone occurred a few times. The chain couples TRBV10-2 to TRBJ2-3, with 7 bases identical to TRBD2. With V trimmed by 5 bases and J by 1 base, 6 bases remained unmatched. This CDR3 region has 15 residues. Germline values: CDR1 WSHSY, CDR2 SAAADI. The chain's CDR3 is CASSWGGVGTDTQYF. CDR3 in DNA: TGCGCCAGCAGTTGGGGAGGGGTGGGCACAGATACGCAGTATTTT.

The genes are TRBV9 and TRBJ2-7; D is possibly TRBD1 (5 bases). Germline V CDR1 and CDR2: SGDLS, YYNGEE. The CDR3 has 13 residues. V lost 4 bases and J 1 base, leaving 9 bases between the germline ends. CDR3 nucleotides: TGTGCCAGCAGCCAGGGTGGTTCCTACGAGCAGTACTTC. Translated, it gives CASSQGGSYEQYF. Drawing the rest from reference TRBV9 and TRBJ2-7, the complete variable domain is DSGVTQTPKHLITATGQRVTLRCSPRSGDLSVYWYQQSLDQGLQFLIQYYNGEERAKGNILERFSAQQFPDLHSELNLSSLELGDSALYFCASSQGGSYEQYFGPGTRLTVT.

This clone was counted only a few times. This chain joins TRBV14 and TRBJ2-7, with D maybe TRBD1 (5 bases). This CDR3 contains 12 residues. V lost 6 bases and J 2 bases, leaving 8 bases between the germline ends. Germline V gene data show CDR1 as SGHDN and CDR2 as FVKESK. CDR3 region: CASSDRTYEQYF. CDR3 DNA sequence: TGTGCCAGCAGTGACAGAACCTACGAGCAGTACTTC.

The chain carries TRBV28 and TRBJ1-5; D possibly corresponds to TRBD1 (6 bases). The CDR3 has 15 amino acids. The V and J ends lost 3 bases and 7 bases respectively, with 16 bases between them. Germline V gene data show CDR1 as MDHEN and CDR2 as SYDVKM. In nucleotides, the CDR3 is TGTGCCAGCAGTTTCATCCCAGGGGCTAGGCAGCCCCAGCATTTT. It encodes CASSFIPGARQPQHF.

The chain carries TRBV19 and TRBJ1-2; possible D gene TRBD1, 5 bases. The CDR3 is made up of 13 amino acids. Germline V lookup: CDR1 LNHDA, CDR2 SQIVND (reference sequence). Trimming left V 3 bases short and J 4 bases short, with 9 bases between. CDR3 loop: CASSMGQTYGYTF. The CDR3 DNA reads TGTGCCAGTAGTATGGGGCAGACCTATGGCTACACCTTC. Full variable domain (outside the CDR3, taken from reference TRBV19 and TRBJ1-2): DGGITQSPKYLFRKEGQNVTLSCEQNLNHDAMYWYRQDPGQGLRLIYYSQIVNDFQKGDIAEGYSVSREKKESFPLTVTSAQKNPTAFYLCASSMGQTYGYTFGSGTRLTVV.

This clone was detected a few times. This chain uses TRBV28 with TRBJ2-1; 13 nucleotides agree with TRBD2. The V gene's germline CDR1 is MDHEN and CDR2 SYDVKM. This CDR3 comprises 16 residues. J was trimmed by 4 bases and V by 6 bases; bases with no gene match: 6. DNA for the CDR3: TGTGCCAGCAGCGGGACTAGCGGGATCCTATACAATGAGCAGTTCTTC. It is translated as CASSGTSGILYNEQFF.

This clone occurred a few times. The chain has TRBV18 and TRBJ2-2; TRBD1 might be the D (5 bases). V was trimmed by 3 bases and J by 1 base, leaving 6 bases between them. The length of the CDR3 is 14 residues. CDR1 KGHSH and CDR2 LQKENI come from the germline V gene. CDR3 bases: TGTGCCAGCTCACCTGGACAGAACACCGGGGAGCTGTTTTTT. Protein product: CASSPGQNTGELFF.

This clone showed up just a few times. This rearrangement joins TRBV27 to TRBJ1-4, with TRBD1 matching over 7 bases. Trimming removed 6 bases from V and 5 bases from J; junction bases left unmatched: 3. The CDR3 contains 13 residues. Germline lookup yields CDR1 MNHEY and CDR2 SMNVEV (reference sequence). The CDR3 coding sequence is TGTGCCAGCAGAAAGACAGGGAATGAAAAACTGTTTTTT. Translated: CASRKTGNEKLFF.

The V call is TRBV29-1, the J call TRBJ2-1; tentative D call: TRBD2 (5 bases). Germline lookup yields CDR1 SQVTM and CDR2 ANQGSEA. The CDR3 consists of 10 residues. V lost 7 bases, J lost 15 bases, and 16 bases lay in between. As DNA, the CDR3 is TGCAGCGCGGGGAGCCCTGCGAGGTTCTTC. Protein: CSAGSPARFF.

The J gene is TRBJ1-2, the V gene TRBV5-8; D remains ambiguous. Per the germline V gene, CDR1 is SGHTS and CDR2 is YDEGEE. The ends were cut back, 2 bases at V and 2 bases at J, with 7 bases in the middle. The CDR3 totals 13 residues. Here the CDR3 reads CASSLRGNYGYTF. CDR3 bases: TGTGCCAGCAGCTTAAGAGGGAACTATGGCTACACCTTC. Supplemented by reference TRBV5-8 and TRBJ1-2, the full variable domain reads EAGVTQSPTHLIKTRGQQATLRCSPISGHTSVYWYQQALGLGLQFLLWYDEGEERNRGNFPPRFSGRQFPNYSSELNVNALELEDSALYLCASSLRGNYGYTFGSGTRLTVV.

The chain uses TRBV7-2 and TRBJ2-7; 10 bases map to TRBD2. The CDR3 is 17 amino acids. CDR1 and CDR2 from the germline V gene are SGHTA and FQGNSA. The V segment lost 1 base and the J segment 1 base; nucleotides outside the gene matches: 7. The CDR3 nucleotides are TGTGCCAGCAGCTTAGTAGCGGGAGGAGGAGAATCCTACGAGCAGTACTTC. Residues: CASSLVAGGGESYEQYF.

The V gene is TRBV7-2, the J gene TRBJ1-1; D gene uncertain. Germline V gene sequence: CDR1 SGHTA, CDR2 FQGNSA. V gave up 10 bases and J gave up 1 base, with 13 bases separating them. This CDR3 has 13 amino acids. CDR3: CATKTGRNTEAFF. The CDR3 region has the DNA TGTGCCACGAAGACGGGTCGGAACACTGAAGCTTTCTTT.

In its sample, this clone was seen a few times. V and J are TRBV4-3 and TRBJ1-1; TRBD1 is a possible D gene (6 bases). V lost 5 bases and J lost 5, with 18 bases in between. CDR1 LGHNA and CDR2 YSLEER come from the germline V gene. The CDR3 is made up of 15 amino acids. The CDR3 coding sequence is TGCGCCAGCAGCGAACGGCCCAGGGGAAGAACTGAAGCTTTCTTT. Encoded protein: CASSERPRGRTEAFF.

The chain uses TRBV30 and TRBJ1-5; 9 bases line up with TRBD1. Germline V gene lookup returns CDR1 GTSNPN and CDR2 SVGIG (reference sequence). The CDR3 covers 15 residues. V gave up 5 bases and J gave up 0 bases; unmatched junction bases: 5. CDR3 amino acids: CAWEGQGRSNQPQHF. In DNA form, the CDR3 reads TGTGCCTGGGAAGGACAGGGGCGTAGCAATCAGCCCCAGCATTTT.

The table lists this clone with a count of one. The chain employs TRBV7-2 and TRBJ1-6; D remains unclear. Per the germline V gene, CDR1 is SGHTA and CDR2 is FQGNSA. V gave up 1 base and J gave up 8 bases, with 12 bases separating them. This CDR3 comprises 15 residues. CDR3 protein: CASSLGSQDDSPLHF. As DNA, the CDR3 is TGTGCCAGCAGCTTAGGGTCTCAGGATGATTCACCCCTCCACTTT.

The chain has TRBV11-2 and TRBJ2-3, with 12 bases identical to TRBD2. Per the germline V gene, CDR1 is SGHAT and CDR2 is FQNNGV. This CDR3 has 14 amino acids. After removal of 1 base from V and 9 bases from J, the junction contained 2 bases not matched to a gene. This CDR3 reads CASSLGLAGGTQYF. CDR3 DNA: TGTGCCAGCAGCTTAGGGCTAGCGGGGGGGACGCAGTATTTT.

This clone has a handful of counts. V is TRBV5-5 and J is TRBJ1-3, with 7 nucleotides matching TRBD1. The CDR3 loop spans 16 amino acids. Trimming removed 6 bases from V and 2 bases from J; junction bases left unmatched: 11. Germline values: CDR1 SGHKS, CDR2 YYEKEE (reference sequence). The CDR3 bases are TGTGCCAGCAACTTTCGACAGGGACAAGCTGGAAACACCATATATTTT. It codes for CASNFRQGQAGNTIYF.

This clone was seen a single time. The chain couples TRBV30 to TRBJ2-7, with TRBD2 identical over 10 bases. The ends lost 0 bases at V and 4 bases at J; junction bases unmatched: 12. CDR3 length: 17 residues. Germline CDR1 is GTSNPN and CDR2 is SVGIG (reference sequence). The CDR3 DNA is TGTGCCTGGAGTGTACGGCGTGAAGCGGGAGGGTCATACGAGCAGTACTTC. Translation: CAWSVRREAGGSYEQYF.

The V and J genes are TRBV10-1 and TRBJ1-6; D may be TRBD1 (5 bases). Germline CDR1 reads WNHNN; CDR2 reads SYGVQD (reference sequence). Deletions cut 3 bases from V and 5 bases from J, with 11 bases between. The CDR3 totals 15 residues. The CDR3 nucleotides read TGCGCCAGCAGTGAAGCAGGACATAATAATTCACCCCTCCACTTT. It yields the protein CASSEAGHNNSPLHF.

V gene TRBV11-2 combines with J gene TRBJ1-4; D gene ambiguous. With 1 base removed from V and 8 bases from J, the gap between germline ends came to 11 bases. This CDR3 region has 14 residues. Per the germline V gene, CDR1 is SGHAT and CDR2 is FQNNGV. The CDR3 loop is CASSLGQDEEKLFF. CDR3 DNA sequence: TGTGCCAGCAGCTTAGGGCAGGATGAAGAAAAACTGTTTTTT.

This clone was observed once. The gene calls are TRBV27 and TRBJ2-1, with 8 bases lining up with TRBD2. CDR1 and CDR2 (germline): MNHEY, SMNVEV (reference sequence). The CDR3 covers 15 residues. V was clipped by 5 bases and J by 3 bases; unmatched bases: 6. The CDR3 protein is CASSLTSGLYNEQFF. Written as DNA, the CDR3 is TGTGCCAGCAGTCTTACTAGCGGCCTCTACAATGAGCAGTTCTTC.